This T cell receptor beta chain came from a study of cytomegalovirus exposure and HLA in healthy donors. Study-wide points: The listing of fewer than 200 TCR beta chains classed them as cytomegalovirus-associated. It was confirmed in vitro that a few of the CMV-associated chains were specific for CMV antigens. The tendency of first-cohort TCR clusters to co-occur in the 120 validation repertoires was identified by a subsequent analysis.

Worth noting for this clone: The antigen is unknown.

TCRdb keeps only in-frame clones here, not all; method: immunoSEQ multiplex PCR. The repertoire includes 21,000 or so clones, under 98% of them detected once, and 10% sits in the top ten. This CDR3 comprises 13 residues. Germline lookup yields CDR1 KGHSH and CDR2 LQKENI. V was clipped by 3 bases and J by 6 bases; unmatched bases: 2. The V gene is TRBV18, the J gene TRBJ2-1, with TRBD2 identical over 7 bases. Sequenced material: PBMCs. The receptor's source is a man aged 25-45 years in good health and CMV-seropositive. In DNA, the CDR3 is TGTGCCAGCTCACCCTCGGGGGGCAATGAGCAGTTCTTC. This encodes CASSPSGGNEQFF. The variable domain in full, with the rest retrieved from reference TRBV18 and TRBJ2-1, is NAGVMQNPRHLVRRRGQEARLRCSPMKGHSHVYWYRQLPEEGLKFMVYLQKENIIDESGMPKERFSAEFPKEGPSILRIQQVVRGDSAAYFCASSPSGGNEQFFGPGTRLTVL.